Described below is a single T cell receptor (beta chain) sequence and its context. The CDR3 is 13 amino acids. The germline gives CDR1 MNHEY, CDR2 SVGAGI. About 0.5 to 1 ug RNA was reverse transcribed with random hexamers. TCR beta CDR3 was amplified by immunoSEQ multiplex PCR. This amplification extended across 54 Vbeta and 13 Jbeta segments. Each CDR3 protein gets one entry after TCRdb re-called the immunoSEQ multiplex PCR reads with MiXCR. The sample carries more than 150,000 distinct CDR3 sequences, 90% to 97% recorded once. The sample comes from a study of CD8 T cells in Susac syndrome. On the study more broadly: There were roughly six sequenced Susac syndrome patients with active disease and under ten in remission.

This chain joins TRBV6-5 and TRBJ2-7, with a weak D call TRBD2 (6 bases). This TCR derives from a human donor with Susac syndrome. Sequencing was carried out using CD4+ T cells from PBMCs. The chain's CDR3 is CVTGRDESYEQYF. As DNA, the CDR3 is TGTGTCACGGGGCGGGACGAATCCTACGAGCAGTACTTC.